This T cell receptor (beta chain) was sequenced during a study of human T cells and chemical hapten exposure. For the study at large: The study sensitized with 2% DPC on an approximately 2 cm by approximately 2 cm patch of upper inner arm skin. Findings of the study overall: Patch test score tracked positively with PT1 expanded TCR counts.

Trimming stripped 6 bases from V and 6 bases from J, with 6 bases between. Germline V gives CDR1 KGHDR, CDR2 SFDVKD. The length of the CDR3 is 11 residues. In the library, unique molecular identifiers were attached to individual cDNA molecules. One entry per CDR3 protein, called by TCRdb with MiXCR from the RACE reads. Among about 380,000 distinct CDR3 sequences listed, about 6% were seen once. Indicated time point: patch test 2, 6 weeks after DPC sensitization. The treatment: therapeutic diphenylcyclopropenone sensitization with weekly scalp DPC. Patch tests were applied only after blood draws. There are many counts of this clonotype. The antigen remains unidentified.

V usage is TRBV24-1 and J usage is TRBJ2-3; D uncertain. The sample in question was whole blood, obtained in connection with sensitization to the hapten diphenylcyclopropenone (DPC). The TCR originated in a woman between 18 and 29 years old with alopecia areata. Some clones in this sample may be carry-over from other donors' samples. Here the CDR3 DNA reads TGTGCCACCAGTAAACGGGATACGCAGTATTTT. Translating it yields CATSKRDTQYF.